This T cell receptor (beta chain) appears in the sequencing data of a study of shared clonotypes between healthy human individuals. About this clone: The antigen is not known.

An even split of each subset's genomic DNA across several immunoSEQ plates was performed. In replicate PCRs of unsorted PBMC, 250 to 350 ng DNA, 30,000 or so T cell genomes, was used. Clones were read by immunoSEQ multiplex PCR, and TCRdb kept only the in-frame ones, dropping some. The profile shows a few hundred thousand clones, around 80% of them singletons. Caucasian adults residing in Nashville, Tennessee made up all the donors. Study-wide results and caveats: Donor clonotype sharing was expected to depend on sequencing depth.

Germline V lookup: CDR1 SGHTA, CDR2 FQGNSA. The CDR3 sequence is 12 residues long. Trimming removed 5 bases from V and 4 bases from J, with 7 bases in between. This receptor was obtained from a woman aged 40 to 55 in good health. Some clones in this sample may be carry-over from other donors' samples. The rearrangement links TRBV7-2 to TRBJ2-3; tentative D call: TRBD2 (5 bases). The sequenced material came from PBMCs. In DNA, the CDR3 is TGTGCCAGCAGCCCGAGGGCAGATACGCAGTATTTT. It translates to CASSPRADTQYF.